Presented here are 10 T cell receptor beta chains from one specimen sequenced in a study of blood T cell repertoires in COVID-19. Libraries were prepared by immunoSEQ multiplex PCR; TCRdb keeps only in-frame clonotypes and omits some of them. This sample has 350,000 or so clones; around 89% occur once, and the top ten carry about 1.5%. The specimen sequenced was peripheral blood. Receptors were obtained from a woman younger than 45 with COVID-19, enrolled during active disease.

This rearrangement joins TRBV19 to TRBJ1-1, with TRBD1 identical over 10 bases. Germline V gene lookup returns CDR1 LNHDA and CDR2 SQIVND (reference sequence). The CDR3 loop spans 16 amino acids. J lost 0 bases, V lost 3 bases, and 4 bases had no gene match. CDR3 loop: CASSISDRGLNTEAFF. The CDR3 bases are TGTGCCAGTAGTATTTCGGACAGGGGGTTGAACACTGAAGCTTTCTTT.

This clone was detected only a few times. The rearrangement uses TRBV7-6 and TRBJ1-1; 7 bases align to TRBD1. The germline gives CDR1 SGHVS, CDR2 FNYEAQ. Trimming cost V 5 bases and J 7 bases; bases outside gene matches: 10. The CDR3 totals 14 residues. CDR3 sequence reads: CASSPEAGGDEAFF. For the CDR3, the DNA is TGTGCCAGCAGCCCCGAGGCAGGGGGAGATGAAGCTTTCTTT.

The chain carries TRBV6-6 and TRBJ1-2; TRBD1 agrees at 8 bases. The CDR3 covers 15 residues. Germline assignment: CDR1 MNHNY and CDR2 SVGAGI (reference sequence). With V trimmed by 5 bases and J by 3 bases, 8 bases remained unmatched. Written as DNA, the CDR3 is TGTGCCAGCAGTCAGGACAGGGCCGCCTACTATGGCTACACCTTC. The encoded protein is CASSQDRAAYYGYTF.

This clone was seen once. The chain uses TRBV4-2 and TRBJ2-7, with 8 bases that match TRBD1. J was trimmed by 3 bases and V by 1 base; bases with no gene match: 8. The CDR3 totals 16 residues. The germline CDR1 and CDR2 sequences are LGHNA and YNFKEQ. The chain's CDR3 is CASSQVVGQDIYEQYF. CDR3 DNA sequence: TGTGCCAGCAGCCAAGTGGTGGGACAGGATATCTACGAGCAGTACTTC.

The chain's CDR3 is CASSFLVPGGGTEAFF. Written as DNA, the CDR3 is TGCGCCAGCAGCTTTCTCGTTCCCGGAGGAGGGACTGAAGCTTTCTTT. The chain employs TRBV5-1 and TRBJ1-1; no firm D call. The CDR3 sequence is 16 residues long. The V gene lost 2 bases and the J gene lost 5 bases, with 19 bases spanning the gap. Germline loops: CDR1 SGHRS, CDR2 YFSETQ. The full variable domain, completed using reference TRBV5-1 and TRBJ1-1, is KAGVTQTPRYLIKTRGQQVTLSCSPISGHRSVSWYQQTPGQGLQFLFEYFSETQRNKGNFPGRFSGRQFSNSRSEMNVSTLELGDSALYLCASSFLVPGGGTEAFFGQGTRLTVV.

V and J are TRBV5-1 and TRBJ2-3; TRBD1 is a possible D gene (5 bases). Germline V gene data show CDR1 as SGHRS and CDR2 as YFSETQ. V lost 1 base and J lost 4, with 13 bases in between. CDR3 length: 15 residues. The CDR3 loop reads CASSLQAGRSDTQYF. The CDR3 DNA follows: TGCGCCAGCAGCTTGCAGGCAGGGCGGTCAGATACGCAGTATTTT.

The chain employs TRBV27 and TRBJ1-5, with 8 positions matching TRBD1. V shed 4 bases and J 4 bases; nucleotides not matched to a gene: 9. CDR1 and CDR2 from the germline V gene are MNHEY and SMNVEV (reference sequence). CDR3 length: 16 amino acids. The CDR3 loop reads CASSSGRTGFNQPQHF. CDR3 sequence (DNA): TGTGCCAGCAGTTCCGGACGGACAGGGTTTAATCAGCCCCAGCATTTT.

The V call is TRBV5-5, the J call TRBJ2-2; possible D gene TRBD2, 5 bases. Between the trimmed V and J ends, which lost 0 bases and 2 bases, there was a span of 17 bases. Germline CDR1 and CDR2: SGHKS and YYEKEE (reference sequence). This CDR3 region has 18 residues. CDR3: CASSLGAGVLDNTGELFF. CDR3 DNA: TGTGCCAGCAGCTTGGGGGCCGGGGTCCTAGATAACACCGGGGAGCTGTTTTTT.

The sample holds a few counts of this clone. This CDR3 is CATSDLREGARFF. The CDR3 DNA is TGTGCCACCAGTGATTTGCGTGAGGGAGCAAGGTTCTTT. The chain has TRBV24-1 and TRBJ1-1, with no clear D. The CDR3 extends over 13 amino acids. V was cut by 0 bases and J by 14 bases, with 15 bases left in between. Germline-derived CDR1 and CDR2 are KGHDR and SFDVKD.

This chain joins TRBV28 and TRBJ2-3; 14 bases agree with TRBD2. The trim removed 8 bases at V and 3 bases at J, leaving 10 bases unmatched. Germline assignment: CDR1 MDHEN and CDR2 SYDVKM. This CDR3 is 17 amino acids long. CDR3 coding DNA: TGTGCCAGCTTTCAGGGCCGGACTAGCGGGGGGACAGATACGCAGTATTTT. Protein product: CASFQGRTSGGTDTQYF. Filled out from reference TRBV28 and TRBJ2-3, the complete variable domain reads DVKVTQSSRYLVKRTGEKVFLECVQDMDHENMFWYRQDPGLGLRLIYFSYDVKMKEKGDIPEGYSVSREKKERFSLILESASTNQTSMYLCASFQGRTSGGTDTQYFGPGTRLTVL.